The next 30 T cell receptor beta chains were all read from a single sample in a study of cytomegalovirus exposure and HLA in healthy donors. Researchers ran the PCR with 60 Vbeta and 13 Jbeta primers. Sequencing used immunoSEQ multiplex PCR; TCRdb keeps in-frame clones, though not all of them. This sample has 85,000 to 100,000 clones, with about 80% found just once. Sequencing used PBMCs. Receptors originate from a female donor in good health and CMV-seropositive.

The chain joins TRBV27 to TRBJ2-1, with unresolved D. CDR1 MNHEY and CDR2 SMNVEV come from the germline V gene (reference sequence). V shed 3 bases and J shed 6 bases, with 15 bases lying between them. The CDR3 is 15 amino acids. The CDR3: CASSFALNPRNEQFF. CDR3 coding DNA: TGTGCCAGCAGTTTTGCGCTCAACCCCCGCAATGAGCAGTTCTTC.

This chain links TRBV14 with TRBJ1-1; D is uncertain. Trimming took off 6 bases at V and 5 bases at J, with 13 bases between the two ends. Germline loops: CDR1 SGHDN, CDR2 FVKESK. This CDR3 is 13 amino acids long. The CDR3 nucleotides read TGTGCCAGCAGATACTACACTGAGACTGAAGCTTTCTTT. Its translation is CASRYYTETEAFF. Full variable domain (missing parts from reference TRBV14 and TRBJ1-1): EAGVTQFPSHSVIEKGQTVTLRCDPISGHDNLYWYRRVMGKEIKFLLHFVKESKQDESGMPNNRFLAERTGGTYSTLKVQPAELEDSGVYFCASRYYTETEAFFGQGTRLTVV.

V is TRBV11-2 and J is TRBJ2-3, with unresolved D. CDR1 and CDR2 (germline): SGHAT, FQNNGV. The length of the CDR3 is 18 residues. Between the trimmed V and J ends, which lost 1 base and 4 bases, there was a span of 21 bases. In DNA form, the CDR3 reads TGTGCCAGCAGCTTAGTCGTCCTACGCACAGTTTCATCAGATACGCAGTATTTT. This sequence encodes CASSLVVLRTVSSDTQYF.

This clone occurred a few times. The chain employs TRBV6-5 and TRBJ2-3; D gene unclear. Looked up from germline, CDR1 is MNHEY and CDR2 is SVGAGI. The CDR3 contains 15 residues. The V end lost 4 bases, the J end lost 2 bases, and 13 bases lay between the germline ends. CDR3: CASSLGVWNTDTQYF. DNA for the CDR3: TGTGCCAGCAGTTTGGGCGTCTGGAACACAGATACGCAGTATTTT.

The CDR3 sequence is CRAWRVGEQYF. The CDR3 DNA sequence: TGCAGGGCGTGGAGGGTCGGCGAGCAGTACTTC. The chain carries TRBV20-1 and TRBJ2-7; tentatively, D is TRBD2 (6 bases). Germline V CDR1 and CDR2: DFQATT, SNEGSKA (reference sequence). CDR3 length: 11 amino acids.

The J gene is TRBJ2-7, the V gene TRBV5-1, with TRBD2 identical over 8 bases. V was pared by 1 base and J by 3 bases, with 3 bases of the junction left unmatched. The CDR3 spans 14 residues. The germline gives CDR1 SGHRS, CDR2 YFSETQ. The CDR3 reads CASSLPAGDYEQYF. DNA for the CDR3: TGCGCCAGCAGCTTGCCAGCGGGAGACTACGAGCAGTACTTC.

J is TRBJ1-6 and V is TRBV25-1; 10 nucleotides align to TRBD1. Germline trimming cut 5 bases from V and 9 bases from J; bases unmatched to any gene: 7. The germline V gene has CDR1 MGHDK and CDR2 SYGVNS. The CDR3 totals 15 residues. The CDR3 bases are TGTGCCAGCAGTATGGGACAGGGGAGCCTTTCACCCCTCCACTTT. Translated: CASSMGQGSLSPLHF.

This clone has only a few counts. The CDR3 DNA reads as TGTGCCAGCACGGACAGGGGGTACAATGAGCAGTTCTTC. This sequence encodes CASTDRGYNEQFF. The rearrangement links TRBV28 to TRBJ2-1, with 10 bases identical to TRBD1. The CDR3 length is 13 residues. CDR1 and CDR2 (germline): MDHEN, SYDVKM. V lost 7 bases to trimming and J lost 4 bases; unmatched junction nucleotides: 1.

The genes are TRBV5-1 and TRBJ2-7; D unclear. CDR1 is SGHRS and CDR2 is YFSETQ in the germline V gene. The CDR3 is 13 amino acids. Trimming left V 4 bases short and J 6 bases short, with 14 bases between. Written as DNA, the CDR3 is TGCGCCAGCAGCCCTGGTAGTAGCATCGAGCAGTACTTC. This codes for CASSPGSSIEQYF.

The V gene is TRBV18, the J gene TRBJ2-3, with 12 positions matching TRBD1. The CDR3 contains 16 residues. Trimming removed 3 bases from V and 3 bases from J; junction bases left unmatched: 4. Germline CDR1 KGHSH, CDR2 LQKENI. The CDR3 DNA is TGTGCCAGCTCACCTAGGGGACAGGGGGCAACAGATACGCAGTATTTT. Amino acids: CASSPRGQGATDTQYF.

J is TRBJ2-7 and V is TRBV9, with D perhaps matching TRBD1 (6 bases). There are 16 residues in the CDR3. Germline CDR1 and CDR2: SGDLS and YYNGEE. The V end lost 4 bases, the J end lost 2 bases, and 19 bases lay between the germline ends. CDR3 protein: CASSTHDRKPAYEQYF. As DNA, the CDR3 is TGTGCCAGCAGCACCCACGACAGGAAACCCGCCTACGAGCAGTACTTC.

The genes are TRBV5-1 and TRBJ2-3; TRBD1 aligns across 9 bases. The CDR3 consists of 15 residues. Looked up from germline, CDR1 is SGHRS and CDR2 is YFSETQ. Trimming at V came to 6 bases and at J to 0 bases, leaving 5 bases not matched to a gene. The CDR3 sequence is CASTLGQGSTDTQYF. CDR3 nucleotide sequence: TGCGCCAGCACCCTAGGACAGGGGAGCACAGATACGCAGTATTTT.

The genes are TRBV18 and TRBJ1-4; 8 nucleotides match TRBD1. Germline CDR1 reads KGHSH; CDR2 reads LQKENI. This CDR3 has 15 amino acids. V shed 6 bases, J shed 8 bases, and the junction held 11 bases outside the gene matches. CDR3 residues: CASSQDRDRHEKLFF. CDR3 DNA: TGTGCCAGCTCGCAAGACCGGGACAGGCACGAAAAACTGTTTTTT.

The chain couples TRBV4-1 to TRBJ2-7, with D perhaps TRBD2 (6 bases). V lost 3 bases to trimming and J lost 6 bases, with 12 bases between them. Germline CDR1 MGHRA, CDR2 YSYEKL. The CDR3 is made up of 13 amino acids. CDR3 residues: CASSHPAGAEQYF. For the CDR3, the DNA is TGCGCCAGCAGCCACCCAGCGGGCGCCGAGCAGTACTTC.

This chain joins TRBV6-6 and TRBJ2-3, with 8 bases lining up with TRBD2. The CDR3 is made up of 14 amino acids. Trimming removed 6 bases from V and 5 bases from J; junction bases left unmatched: 7. CDR1 and CDR2 from the germline V gene are MNHNY and SVGAGI (reference sequence). CDR3 sequence reads: CASRVGGDVDTQYF. DNA of the CDR3: TGTGCCAGCAGAGTCGGGGGGGATGTAGATACGCAGTATTTT.

In DNA form, the CDR3 reads TGTGCCAGCAGCTTAGAACCAGCGGGGTTGGAGACCCAGTACTTC. Its translation: CASSLEPAGLETQYF. The rearrangement joins TRBV13 to TRBJ2-5, with 7 positions matching TRBD2. This CDR3 region has 15 residues. Germline CDR1 reads PRHDT; CDR2 reads FYEKMQ (reference sequence). V shed 1 base and J 5 bases; nucleotides not matched to a gene: 7. The full variable domain, with the rest looked up from reference TRBV13 and TRBJ2-5, is AAGVIQSPRHLIKEKRETATLKCYPIPRHDTVYWYQQGPGQDPQFLISFYEKMQSDKGSIPDRFSAQQFSDYHSELNMSSLELGDSALYFCASSLEPAGLETQYFGPGTRLLVL.

This rearrangement joins TRBV5-6 to TRBJ1-2; possible D gene TRBD1, 5 bases. Germline-derived CDR1 and CDR2 are SGHDT and YYEEEE. The CDR3 is made up of 13 amino acids. Deletions cut 1 base from V and 8 bases from J, with 12 bases between. The CDR3 is CASSLWQGEGYTF. The CDR3 DNA reads TGTGCCAGCAGCTTGTGGCAGGGTGAAGGCTACACCTTC.

V and J are TRBV6-5 and TRBJ1-6, with D possibly TRBD1 on 6 matching bases. The CDR3 runs 14 residues. Germline assignment: CDR1 MNHEY and CDR2 SVGAGI. V lost 2 bases to trimming and J lost 10 bases, with 12 bases between them. The DNA for the CDR3 is TGTGCCAGCAGTTACCTTGGACAGTACTCACCCCTCCACTTT. Translated, it gives CASSYLGQYSPLHF.

This clone was recorded only once. The CDR3 nucleotides are TGTGCCAGCAGTCCCCTTAGAACCTCCACTGAAGCTTTCTTT. This sequence encodes CASSPLRTSTEAFF. This chain connects TRBV6-1 to TRBJ1-1, with D unresolved. This CDR3 comprises 14 residues. Germline V gene data show CDR1 as MNHNS and CDR2 as SASEGT. V lost 5 bases and J lost 4, with 14 bases in between.

The rearrangement joins TRBV5-1 to TRBJ2-3, with D possibly matching TRBD1 (5 bases). Germline V gives CDR1 SGHRS, CDR2 YFSETQ. The CDR3 length is 16 residues. Trimming shortened V by 3 bases and J by 3 bases, and 17 bases separated the two germline ends. This CDR3 reads CASSSAGSKGTDTQYF. The CDR3, as DNA: TGCGCCAGCAGCTCCGCCGGCAGCAAGGGGACAGATACGCAGTATTTT.

The table lists this clone with a count of one. The V and J genes are TRBV5-1 and TRBJ2-6; no firm D call. V was cut by 4 bases and J by 0 bases, with 8 bases left in between. The CDR3 has 15 residues. The V gene's germline CDR1 is SGHRS and CDR2 YFSETQ. The CDR3 nucleotides read TGCGCCAGCAGCCCAGCGCCCTCTGGGGCCAACGTCCTGACTTTC. Amino acids: CASSPAPSGANVLTF.

The chain joins TRBV2 to TRBJ2-7, with 9 bases matching TRBD1. The V gene end was trimmed by 4 bases and the J gene end by 6 bases; junction bases not matched to a gene: 7. Germline loops: CDR1 SNHLY, CDR2 FYNNEI. The CDR3 covers 14 residues. CDR3 loop: CASSVRDRDAEQYF. In DNA, the CDR3 is TGTGCCAGCAGTGTCAGGGACAGGGATGCCGAGCAGTACTTC.

This clone was seen a few times. The V gene is TRBV10-3, the J gene TRBJ1-1; D is uncertain. Per the germline V gene, CDR1 is ENHRY and CDR2 is SYGVKD. V lost 3 bases to trimming and J lost 6 bases, with 14 bases between them. The CDR3 contains 14 residues. DNA for the CDR3: TGTGCCATCAGTGACTTTACAGCCCCATCTGAAGCTTTCTTT. Its translation is CAISDFTAPSEAFF.

The chain joins TRBV6-5 to TRBJ2-1; 10 bases match TRBD1. V lost 5 bases, J lost 4 bases, and 5 bases stayed unmatched. The CDR3 loop spans 15 amino acids. Germline CDR1 MNHEY, CDR2 SVGAGI. CDR3 in amino acids: CASSPTGGAYNEQFF. In nucleotides, the CDR3 is TGTGCCAGCAGTCCGACAGGGGGCGCGTACAATGAGCAGTTCTTC.

The chain couples TRBV19 to TRBJ2-7, with a weak D call TRBD2 (5 bases). The germline gives CDR1 LNHDA, CDR2 SQIVND (reference sequence). The germline V and J ends were trimmed by 6 bases and 5 bases, with 14 bases remaining between them. The CDR3 loop spans 13 amino acids. CDR3 amino acids: CASRELVGNEQYF. CDR3 in DNA: TGTGCCAGTAGGGAACTAGTCGGAAACGAGCAGTACTTC.

The rearrangement uses TRBV6-6 and TRBJ1-3; D is unclear. CDR3 length: 13 amino acids. From germline, CDR1 is MNHNY and CDR2 SVGAGI (reference sequence). With 6 bases removed from V and 2 bases from J, the gap between germline ends came to 8 bases. The CDR3 sequence: CASRLNPGNTIYF. The CDR3 region has the DNA TGTGCCAGCAGACTGAATCCTGGAAACACCATATATTTT.

V usage is TRBV5-4 and J usage is TRBJ1-2; D is perhaps TRBD1 (6 bases). V was trimmed by 4 bases and J by 8 bases, leaving 9 bases between them. Germline V gene lookup returns CDR1 SGHNT and CDR2 YYREEE (reference sequence). The CDR3 extends over 11 amino acids. The DNA for the CDR3 is TGTGCCAGCAGCCTAGACAGGGGCTACACCTTC. Its translation: CASSLDRGYTF.

The rearrangement uses TRBV10-1 and TRBJ1-6; D remains unclear. This CDR3 is built from 13 residues. Germline CDR1 is WNHNN and CDR2 is SYGVQD (reference sequence). The V end was cut by 5 bases, the J end by 10 bases, with 12 bases between. CDR3 sequence (DNA): TGCGCCAGCAGTCCCGATGGACTATCACCCCTCCACTTT. Translation gives CASSPDGLSPLHF.

With regard to this clone: One end of the junction is discordant with germline, which a read error may explain. The chain couples TRBV5-6 to TRBJ2-1; TRBD2 agrees at 9 bases. The CDR3 covers 16 residues. The V gene's germline CDR1 is SGHDT and CDR2 YYEEEE. The CDR3 loop reads CARSSPGTSLRNEQFF. The CDR3 region has the DNA TGTGCCCGCAGCTCCCCCGGGACTAGCCTACGCAATGAGCAGTTCTTC. Combining the CDR3 with reference TRBV5-6 and TRBJ2-1 gives the whole variable domain DAGVTQSPTHLIKTRGQQVTLRCSPKSGHDTVSWYQQALGQGPQFIFQYYEEEERQRGNFPDRFSGHQFPNYSSELNVNALLLGDSALYLCARSSPGTSLRNEQFFGPGTRLTVL.

This sequence joins TRBV27 and TRBJ2-7; 8 bases line up with TRBD1. Looked up from germline, CDR1 is MNHEY and CDR2 is SMNVEV (reference sequence). With V trimmed by 5 bases and J by 3 bases, 6 bases remained unmatched. This CDR3 is built from 14 residues. CDR3 region: CASSPRQGFYEQYF. In DNA form, the CDR3 reads TGTGCCAGCAGTCCCCGACAGGGGTTCTACGAGCAGTACTTC.